The 29 T cell receptor beta chains in this list originate from one sample, sequenced in a study of T cells after yellow fever vaccination. TCRdb processed the 5' RACE reads anew with MiXCR; each CDR3 protein has one entry. In the table there are 400,000 or so distinct CDR3 sequences, around 19% of which are singletons. Sequences were derived from PBMCs, sampled before the yellow fever booster vaccination. The receptor source for this set is a man between 18 and 29 years old who received the YFV17D yellow fever vaccine.

V gene TRBV4-2 combines with J gene TRBJ2-1; D is possibly TRBD2 (5 bases). The CDR3 has 16 amino acids. Germline CDR1 LGHNA, CDR2 YNFKEQ. Trimming shortened V by 0 bases and J by 5 bases, and 14 bases separated the two germline ends. CDR3 DNA sequence: TGTGCCAGCAGCCAAGATCGGTGGGCCGGGGACAATGAGCAGTTCTTC. Amino acids: CASSQDRWAGDNEQFF.

The chain recombines TRBV28 with TRBJ2-5, with 8 nucleotides matching TRBD1. The CDR3 totals 16 residues. The V gene's germline CDR1 is MDHEN and CDR2 SYDVKM. The J segment lost 4 bases and the V segment lost 4 bases, leaving 11 bases of the junction unmatched. The CDR3 DNA is TGTGCCAGCAGTTCGTCACCCGGGACAGGTCCAGAGACCCAGTACTTC. Translation: CASSSSPGTGPETQYF.

The chain uses TRBV18 and TRBJ2-5; TRBD1 matches at 10 bases. The CDR3 length is 15 residues. Germline V gene sequence: CDR1 KGHSH, CDR2 LQKENI. The V segment lost 3 bases and the J segment 9 bases; nucleotides outside the gene matches: 10. Written as DNA, the CDR3 is TGTGCCAGCTCACCTCGGGACAGGGGCACGGCGGCCCAGTACTTC. As protein: CASSPRDRGTAAQYF.

This chain uses TRBV12-3 or TRBV12-4 with TRBJ1-2; D might be TRBD1 (6 bases). This CDR3 is built from 12 residues. The V gene lost 5 bases and the J gene lost 6 bases, with 10 bases spanning the gap. CDR3 nucleotide sequence: TGTGCCAGCAGTGCTAACAGGGATGGCTACACCTTC. Amino acids: CASSANRDGYTF.

This clonotype was seen only a few times. The chain couples TRBV29-1 to TRBJ2-1; maybe TRBD2 (5 bases). The CDR3 has 11 residues. Germline V CDR1 and CDR2: SQVTM, ANQGSEA. The CDR3 sequence is CIADGVSEQFF. CDR3 nucleotides: TGCATCGCCGACGGGGTTAGTGAGCAGTTCTTC.

In its sample, this clonotype was seen a few times. The chain is built from TRBV4-3 and TRBJ2-2, with D possibly TRBD2 on 6 matching bases. Trimming shortened V by 4 bases and J by 8 bases, and 14 bases separated the two germline ends. Looked up from germline, CDR1 is LGHNA and CDR2 is YSLEER. This CDR3 region has 14 residues. For the CDR3, the DNA is TGCGCCAGCAGCCGCGGGGCGGTCGATGGGGAGCTGTTTTTT. It yields the protein CASSRGAVDGELFF.

Many counts were recorded for this clonotype. The genes are TRBV6-5 and TRBJ2-1, with 14 bases that match TRBD2. Germline CDR1 reads MNHEY; CDR2 reads SVGAGI. This CDR3 spans 14 amino acids. The V segment lost 5 bases and the J segment 10 bases; nucleotides outside the gene matches: 4. The CDR3, as DNA: TGTGCCAGCAGTCCCCGGACTAGCGGGGGGGAGCAGTTCTTC. It is translated as CASSPRTSGGEQFF.

The chain couples TRBV29-1 to TRBJ2-3; the match to TRBD2 covers 9 bases. The V gene end was trimmed by 5 bases and the J gene end by 2 bases; junction bases not matched to a gene: 5. The CDR3 extends over 14 amino acids. From germline, CDR1 is SQVTM and CDR2 ANQGSEA. The CDR3 region has the DNA TGCAGCGTTAGCGGGGGGTCCATCACAGATACGCAGTATTTT. Translated, it gives CSVSGGSITDTQYF.

This rearrangement joins TRBV7-9 to TRBJ2-2, with a tentative D call TRBD1 (5 bases). CDR1 is SEHNR, CDR2 FQNEAQ, per germline (reference sequence). The CDR3 has 14 residues. V lost 4 bases and J 4 bases, leaving 10 bases between the germline ends. The CDR3 sequence is CASSSSGLTGELFF. The DNA of the CDR3 is TGTGCCAGCAGCTCCTCAGGGCTCACCGGGGAGCTGTTTTTT.

This clonotype was seen more than once but under ten times. The rearrangement uses TRBV12-3 or TRBV12-4 and TRBJ2-5, with D uncertain. V lost 3 bases, J lost 0 bases, and 8 bases lay in between. The CDR3 is made up of 14 amino acids. CDR3 loop: CASSFWQDQETQYF. For the CDR3, the DNA is TGTGCCAGCAGTTTCTGGCAGGACCAAGAGACCCAGTACTTC.

This clonotype was recorded only once. The chain employs TRBV12-3 or TRBV12-4 and TRBJ1-1; D perhaps matches TRBD1 (5 bases). V lost 2 bases and J 3 bases, leaving 19 bases between the germline ends. The CDR3 contains 17 residues. Here the CDR3 DNA reads TGTGCCAGCAGTTTAAGGGGCGGCGGGTTCTCGGACACTGAAGCTTTCTTT. Its protein is CASSLRGGGFSDTEAFF.

CDR3 nucleotide sequence: TGTGCCAGCAGTTTCCAGGGGGCTATTGGGTATGGCTACACCTTC. Translating gives CASSFQGAIGYGYTF. The chain recombines TRBV12-3 or TRBV12-4 with TRBJ1-2; 8 bases are shared with TRBD1. The ends lost 3 bases at V and 5 bases at J; junction bases unmatched: 8. The CDR3 contains 15 residues.

V and J are TRBV7-9 and TRBJ1-5; D uncertain. Trimming took off 0 bases at V and 5 bases at J, with 5 bases between the two ends. The CDR3 consists of 13 residues. CDR1 SEHNR and CDR2 FQNEAQ come from the germline V gene (reference sequence). CDR3: CASSLAQDQPQHF. The CDR3 region has the DNA TGTGCCAGCAGCTTAGCCCAGGATCAGCCCCAGCATTTT. The whole variable domain, filled in from reference TRBV7-9 and TRBJ1-5, reads DTGVSQNPRHKITKRGQNVTFRCDPISEHNRLYWYRQTLGQGPEFLTYFQNEAQLEKSRLLSDRFSAERPKGSFSTLEIQRTEQGDSAMYLCASSLAQDQPQHFGDGTRLSIL.

This chain connects TRBV6-5 to TRBJ1-1; 10 bases align to TRBD1. CDR1 is MNHEY, CDR2 SVGAGI, per germline. Trimming removed 6 bases from V and 4 bases from J; junction bases left unmatched: 5. The CDR3 consists of 14 residues. CDR3 bases: TGTGCCAGCAGCCCCGGGACAGGGGCCACTGAAGCTTTCTTT. It yields the protein CASSPGTGATEAFF.

The genes are TRBV29-1 and TRBJ2-1; TRBD1 aligns across 7 bases. The germline V gene encodes CDR1 SQVTM and CDR2 ANQGSEA. The V and J ends lost 4 bases and 7 bases, in that order; junction bases with no gene match: 4. There are 12 residues in the CDR3. The CDR3 protein is CSVGVRGNEQFF. CDR3 sequence (DNA): TGCAGCGTTGGTGTCAGGGGGAATGAGCAGTTCTTC.

This clonotype was recorded at least ten times. The chain carries TRBV20-1 and TRBJ2-7, with 10 bases fitting TRBD1. Germline V gene data show CDR1 as DFQATT and CDR2 as SNEGSKA (reference sequence). Unmatched junction bases numbered 7, after V lost 3 bases and J lost 5 bases. This CDR3 is built from 14 residues. Here the CDR3 DNA reads TGCAGTGCTAGTTTGGGACAGGGGAGAAACGAGCAGTACTTC. Its translation is CSASLGQGRNEQYF.

On this clonotype itself: A read error may be the cause here, since a much bigger clone is one base away. The chain's CDR3 is CASSQDRDYEQYV. The CDR3, as DNA: TGTGCCAGCAGCCAAGACAGGGACTACGAGCAGTACGTC. The chain joins TRBV3-1 to TRBJ2-7, with D perhaps matching TRBD1 (5 bases). Germline lookup yields CDR1 LGHDT and CDR2 YNNKEL (reference sequence). The CDR3 totals 13 residues. V dropped 0 bases and J dropped 3 bases, with 6 bases sitting between them.

This clonotype was observed a handful of times. The J gene is TRBJ1-1, the V gene TRBV5-1; D gene unclear. The CDR3 sequence is 13 residues long. Germline-derived CDR1 and CDR2 are SGHRS and YFSETQ. Trimming removed 7 bases at V and 0 bases at J, with 10 bases between. The CDR3 loop is CASAIGLNTEAFF. Written as DNA, the CDR3 is TGCGCCAGCGCTATTGGTTTGAACACTGAAGCTTTCTTT.

This clonotype has only a few counts. The chain joins TRBV24-1 to TRBJ1-5; D ambiguous. The germline CDR1 and CDR2 sequences are KGHDR and SFDVKD. Trimming removed 4 bases from V and 3 bases from J, with 3 bases in between. This CDR3 is built from 12 residues. The chain's CDR3 is CATSETNQPQHF. CDR3 bases: TGTGCCACCAGTGAAACCAATCAGCCCCAGCATTTT.

This clonotype came up a few times. The chain links TRBV7-9 to TRBJ2-7; 8 positions agree with TRBD1. V was pared by 6 bases and J by 0 bases, with 4 bases of the junction left unmatched. Per the germline V gene, CDR1 is SEHNR and CDR2 is FQNEAQ (reference sequence). The CDR3 runs 14 residues. In nucleotides, the CDR3 is TGTGCCAGCAGACGACAGGGGAGCTCCTACGAGCAGTACTTC. It translates to CASRRQGSSYEQYF.

The chain has TRBV2 and TRBJ2-1, with TRBD2 identical over 11 bases. The trim removed 6 bases at V and 8 bases at J, leaving 12 bases unmatched. Germline CDR1 and CDR2: SNHLY and FYNNEI. This CDR3 spans 16 amino acids. The CDR3 region has the DNA TGTGCCAGCAGCGCGTACCTAGCGGGGGGTAGCTATGAGCAGTTCTTC. Encoded protein: CASSAYLAGGSYEQFF. Full variable domain (missing parts from reference TRBV2 and TRBJ2-1): EPEVTQTPSHQVTQMGQEVILRCVPISNHLYFYWYRQILGQKVEFLVSFYNNEISEKSEIFDDQFSVERPDGSNFTLKIRSTKLEDSAMYFCASSAYLAGGSYEQFFGPGTRLTVL.

CDR3 in DNA: TGTGCCAGCACCCTCACCGGGTCGTACACTGAAGCTTTCTTT. Translated: CASTLTGSYTEAFF. The chain carries TRBV12-3 or TRBV12-4 and TRBJ1-1; D gene unclear. V was pared by 7 bases and J by 3 bases, with 15 bases between. The CDR3 is made up of 14 amino acids.

This clonotype was detected a few times. This chain connects TRBV7-2 to TRBJ1-2; D might be TRBD1 (6 bases). The germline CDR1 and CDR2 sequences are SGHTA and FQGNSA. This CDR3 spans 17 amino acids. Trimming stripped 1 base from V and 4 bases from J, with 19 bases between. CDR3 sequence: CASSLGPRGGGAYGYTF. CDR3 nucleotides: TGTGCCAGCAGCTTAGGACCCAGGGGTGGGGGGGCCTATGGCTACACCTTC.

In its sample, this clonotype was seen a few times. V gene TRBV6-1 combines with J gene TRBJ1-2; D is unresolved. V was pared by 4 bases and J by 2 bases, with 14 bases between. Germline V gives CDR1 MNHNS, CDR2 SASEGT. The CDR3 covers 15 residues. The CDR3, as DNA: TGTGCCAGCAGTGGGGCCCAGGCGGGAAACTATGGCTACACCTTC. It encodes CASSGAQAGNYGYTF.

Only a few counts were recorded for this clonotype. The chain carries TRBV5-1 and TRBJ2-7; 9 bases line up with TRBD1. Germline CDR1 reads SGHRS; CDR2 reads YFSETQ. The CDR3 is 15 amino acids. V lost 4 bases, J lost 4 bases, and 9 bases stayed unmatched. CDR3 sequence (DNA): TGCGCCAGCAGCACCACCGGGACAGGGTGGTACGAGCAGTACTTC. Protein: CASSTTGTGWYEQYF.

Worth noting for this clonotype: Germline is not matched at one junction end, which may reflect a read error. This chain uses TRBV12-3 or TRBV12-4 with TRBJ1-6; no firm D call. The CDR3 is 13 amino acids. CDR3 sequence reads: CASSLGLGSPLHF. The DNA of the CDR3 is TGTGCCAGCAGCTTAGGGCTGGGGTCACCCCTCCACTTT.

The sample holds a few counts of this clonotype. J is TRBJ2-7 and V is TRBV6-5, with unresolved D. Per germline, CDR1 MNHEY and CDR2 SVGAGI. V was shortened by 6 bases and J by 2 bases, with 14 bases between the two germline ends. This CDR3 region has 14 residues. CDR3 protein: CASSRQEITYEQYF. CDR3 nucleotides: TGTGCCAGCAGCCGCCAGGAAATAACCTACGAGCAGTACTTC.

The chain is built from TRBV7-9 and TRBJ2-1; no clear D. The CDR3 has 12 amino acids. The V gene's germline CDR1 is SEHNR and CDR2 FQNEAQ (reference sequence). The V gene lost 6 bases and the J gene lost 10 bases, with 13 bases spanning the gap. The CDR3 nucleotides are TGTGCCAGCAGGTCGGAATGGGGAGAGCAGTTCTTC. The encoded protein is CASRSEWGEQFF.

The V gene is TRBV20-1, the J gene TRBJ2-5; the D is unclear. This CDR3 has 11 residues. The germline V gene encodes CDR1 DFQATT and CDR2 SNEGSKA (reference sequence). V was cut by 6 bases and J by 4 bases, with 9 bases left in between. This CDR3 reads CSAPIGETQYF. DNA for the CDR3: TGCAGTGCCCCGATCGGAGAGACCCAGTACTTC.